This T cell receptor (beta chain) was profiled in a study of blood T cell repertoires in COVID-19. Study background: Nucleic acid was either cDNA or gDNA, and it came from T cells, B-cell-depleted T cells, or PBMCs.

Original methodology: From reference gene primer amplification, estimates of nucleated cell counts were derived. Produced via immunoSEQ multiplex PCR; TCRdb's table is partial and in-frame only. The V and J calls and clone size come from that table; D and trimming were worked out from the DNA. Of 190,000 or so clones in the sample, about 87% were seen once. This clone has just one count. Germline V CDR1 and CDR2: MGHDK, SYGVNS. CDR3 length: 11 residues. V was pared by 8 bases and J by 8 bases, with 5 bases of the junction left unmatched. Sequences were obtained from peripheral blood. The TCR comes from a man aged 55-75 years who had recovered from COVID-19. The chain links TRBV25-1 to TRBJ1-1, with TRBD1 matching over 7 bases. For the CDR3, the DNA is TGTGCCAGCCAGACGGGACAGGAAGCTTTCTTT. Translated, it gives CASQTGQEAFF.